This T cell receptor (beta chain) was profiled in a study of blood T cell repertoires in COVID-19. Study details: Donors in the United States, Italy and Spain gave samples during acute or convalescent COVID-19. T cells, B-cell-depleted T cells, or PBMCs provided the cDNA or gDNA that served as material.

Germline CDR1 and CDR2: SGHTA and FQGNSA. The V gene lost 6 bases and the J gene lost 4 bases, with 16 bases spanning the gap. This CDR3 comprises 16 residues. Clones were sequenced by immunoSEQ multiplex PCR, and TCRdb holds only the in-frame ones, with some missing. The sample records 150,000 to 200,000 clones, over 75% being singletons. Participants were aged about 18 to 90 years, lived in around 22 US areas, and enrolled virtually. Cohort 3 recovered donors had two negative PCRs, clearance, or symptom resolution. The source is a man aged 45-65 years who had recovered from COVID-19. V usage is TRBV7-2 and J usage is TRBJ2-6; tentatively, D is TRBD2 (6 bases). The sample was PBMCs or T cells enriched from blood (not recorded which). The CDR3 sequence: CASSQRASVGANVLTF. CDR3 DNA: TGTGCCAGCAGTCAGCGGGCAAGTGTCGGGGCCAACGTCCTGACTTTC.